The T cell receptor beta chain under discussion was sequenced for a study of cytomegalovirus exposure and HLA in healthy donors. The germline gives CDR1 MGHRA, CDR2 YSYEKL. J lost 4 bases, V lost 4 bases, and 2 bases had no gene match. CDR3 length: 14 residues. As regards this clone: Antigen: not known.

Findings of the study overall: The only immune exposure information that was available was CMV serostatus.

PCR involved 60 Vbeta and 13 Jbeta primers. Only in-frame clones appear in the TCRdb table, and some are missing; sequencing was by immunoSEQ multiplex PCR. The table shows about 160,000 clones, with nearly 80% occurring only once. This clonotype originated in a woman between 40 and 50 years old in good health and CMV-seronegative. The chain couples TRBV4-1 to TRBJ1-5; 9 bases line up with TRBD1. The sequenced sample was PBMCs. The CDR3 nucleotides read TGCGCCAGCAGCCCGGACAGGGGTAATCAGCCCCAGCATTTT. This translates into CASSPDRGNQPQHF.